The 32 T cell receptor beta chains below were found in one sample sequenced in a study of T cells in Graves' hyperthyroidism and ophthalmopathy. From RNA transcripts, TCR beta CDR3 regions were amplified. The primer set for the first-round RT-PCR of the TCR CDR3 was HTBI. TCRdb redid the calling of the multiplex PCR reads with MiXCR, one entry per CDR3 protein. This table has some 560,000 distinct CDR3 sequences, 15% to 18% appearing once. Sequenced sample: blood. These receptor sequences come from a woman aged 25 to 39 with Graves' hyperthyroidism.

This clonotype appeared many times. The CDR3 DNA reads TGTGCCACCAGCAGAGACTTACCGAGCTCCTACGAGCAGTACTTC. It yields the protein CATSRDLPSSYEQYF. This chain joins TRBV15 and TRBJ2-7; D gene ambiguous. CDR3 length: 15 amino acids. Germline loops: CDR1 LNHNV, CDR2 YYDKDF (reference sequence). V was shortened by 0 bases and J by 0 bases, with 9 bases between the two germline ends.

A single count supports this clonotype. This chain links TRBV5-5 with TRBJ2-1, with D possibly being TRBD2 (5 bases). V dropped 6 bases and J dropped 7 bases, with 11 bases sitting between them. Germline CDR1 is SGHKS and CDR2 is YYEKEE (reference sequence). This CDR3 region has 12 residues. The CDR3 loop reads CASNKRRNEQFF. The CDR3 nucleotides read TGTGCCAGCAACAAGCGGAGAAATGAGCAGTTCTTC.

This clonotype was seen repeatedly, ten times or more. The V gene is TRBV12-3 or TRBV12-4, the J gene TRBJ1-5; unclear D gene. V was clipped by 5 bases and J by 5 bases, with 10 bases between them. This CDR3 has 13 residues. CDR3 sequence reads: CASSPELYQPQHF. The CDR3 nucleotides are TGTGCCAGCAGTCCGGAACTCTATCAGCCCCAGCATTTT.

This clonotype was seen a few times. This chain links TRBV20-1 with TRBJ2-3; 7 bases fit TRBD2. CDR3 size: 14 residues. The V segment lost 6 bases and the J segment 6 bases; nucleotides outside the gene matches: 12. The germline V gene has CDR1 DFQATT and CDR2 SNEGSKA (reference sequence). The CDR3 region is CSAGGLGGRDTQYF. The DNA for the CDR3 is TGCAGTGCAGGTGGACTAGGTGGGCGGGATACGCAGTATTTT.

The gene calls are TRBV19 and TRBJ2-5; D is ambiguous. Between the trimmed V and J ends, which lost 3 bases and 1 base, there was a span of 6 bases. The CDR3 covers 13 residues. CDR1 LNHDA and CDR2 SQIVND come from the germline V gene (reference sequence). The CDR3 bases are TGTGCCAGTAGTATTACCGCCCAAGAGACCCAGTACTTC. Protein sequence: CASSITAQETQYF.

This chain joins TRBV20-1 and TRBJ2-7; 11 bases agree with TRBD2. The trim removed 1 base at V and 2 bases at J, leaving 4 bases unmatched. The CDR3 runs to 15 residues. The germline CDR1 and CDR2 sequences are DFQATT and SNEGSKA (reference sequence). The CDR3 loop is CSARGGTSGTYEQYF. In DNA form, the CDR3 reads TGCAGTGCTAGAGGCGGGACTAGCGGAACCTACGAGCAGTACTTC.

This sequence joins TRBV6-4 and TRBJ2-1; 10 bases agree with TRBD2. CDR1 is MRHNA, CDR2 SNTAGT, per germline. V was clipped by 0 bases and J by 4 bases; unmatched bases: 3. The CDR3 totals 16 residues. The CDR3, as DNA: TGTGCCAGCAGTGACTCCTTAGCGGGAGGATACAATGAGCAGTTCTTC. It yields the protein CASSDSLAGGYNEQFF.

This clonotype was observed at least ten times. The chain links TRBV28 to TRBJ2-1, with 13 bases matching TRBD2. CDR3 length equals 17 residues. The trim removed 5 bases at V and 1 base at J, leaving 5 bases unmatched. CDR1 MDHEN and CDR2 SYDVKM come from the germline V gene. DNA of the CDR3: TGTGCCAGCAGTACCGGACTAGCGGGAGTTTCCTACAATGAGCAGTTCTTC. This codes for CASSTGLAGVSYNEQFF. The entire variable domain, with the rest obtained from reference TRBV28 and TRBJ2-1, is as follows: DVKVTQSSRYLVKRTGEKVFLECVQDMDHENMFWYRQDPGLGLRLIYFSYDVKMKEKGDIPEGYSVSREKKERFSLILESASTNQTSMYLCASSTGLAGVSYNEQFFGPGTRLTVL.

The chain has TRBV29-1 and TRBJ1-4; D might be TRBD1 (6 bases). The CDR3 loop spans 14 amino acids. V lost 3 bases and J lost 5, with 13 bases in between. Looked up from germline, CDR1 is SQVTM and CDR2 is ANQGSEA. The chain's CDR3 is CSVDPTGMNEKLFF. In nucleotides, the CDR3 is TGCAGCGTTGACCCGACAGGAATGAATGAAAAACTGTTTTTT.

This clonotype has a count of ten or more. V gene TRBV13 combines with J gene TRBJ2-3, with 10 bases matching TRBD2. The length of the CDR3 is 17 residues. Trimming at V came to 2 bases and at J to 3 bases, leaving 8 bases not matched to a gene. Germline lookup yields CDR1 PRHDT and CDR2 FYEKMQ (reference sequence). The CDR3 loop is CASSLRVGSGRTDTQYF. The CDR3 DNA sequence: TGTGCCAGCAGCTTAAGGGTGGGTAGCGGGAGGACAGATACGCAGTATTTT.

Remarks on this clonotype: The junction shows a germline mismatch at one end, possibly a read error. The chain joins TRBV11-2 to TRBJ2-1, with 7 bases matching TRBD2. The CDR3 is 14 amino acids. Germline CDR1 SGHAT, CDR2 FQNNGV. CDR3: CASSLAGGSGEQSF. As DNA, the CDR3 is TGTGCCAGCAGCTTAGCGGGAGGCTCGGGTGAGCAGTCCTTC. The full variable domain, rest sourced from reference TRBV11-2 and TRBJ2-1, is EAGVAQSPRYKIIEKRQSVAFWCNPISGHATLYWYQQILGQGPKLLIQFQNNGVVDDSQLPKDRFSAERLKGVDSTLKIQPAKLEDSAVYLCASSLAGGSGEQSFGPGTRLTVL.

In its sample, this clonotype was seen many times. This chain uses TRBV5-5 with TRBJ1-5; D is possibly TRBD1 (5 bases). This CDR3 contains 15 residues. Trimming pared 2 bases from V and 9 bases from J, leaving 18 bases between. Germline-derived CDR1 and CDR2 are SGHKS and YYEKEE (reference sequence). The CDR3 region is CASSFDMGLVRPQHF. CDR3 coding DNA: TGTGCCAGCAGCTTCGATATGGGGCTGGTTCGGCCCCAGCATTTT.

As to this clonotype: This may arise from a read error, as a much more abundant clone is one base away. No conserved phenylalanine or tryptophan ends this CDR3, so it is likely a read error. The V gene is TRBV7-2, the J gene TRBJ1-1; possibly TRBD1 for D (5 bases). Germline V gene data show CDR1 as SGHTA and CDR2 as FQGNSA. V was clipped by 8 bases and J by 4 bases, with 14 bases between them. This CDR3 is 13 amino acids long. The CDR3 protein is CASRITGSTEAFL. The CDR3 DNA is TGTGCCAGCCGAATTACAGGATCCACTGAAGCTTTCCTT.

At least ten counts were recorded for this clonotype. This chain links TRBV3-1 with TRBJ1-1, with D unresolved. Germline V gene data show CDR1 as LGHDT and CDR2 as YNNKEL (reference sequence). The V end was cut by 0 bases, the J end by 5 bases, with 10 bases between. The CDR3 sequence is 14 residues long. The CDR3 DNA follows: TGTGCCAGCAGCCAAGATTGGACGCGGACTGAAGCTTTCTTT. Protein: CASSQDWTRTEAFF.

This chain uses TRBV5-1 with TRBJ1-5; TRBD1 is a possible D gene (6 bases). The CDR3 covers 16 residues. The germline V gene encodes CDR1 SGHRS and CDR2 YFSETQ. With 0 bases removed from V and 2 bases from J, the gap between germline ends came to 12 bases. CDR3 loop: CASSLEGGGGNQPQHF. Written as DNA, the CDR3 is TGCGCCAGCAGCTTGGAGGGAGGGGGAGGCAATCAGCCCCAGCATTTT.

This clonotype has only a few counts. The rearrangement links TRBV24-1 to TRBJ1-2; D remains ambiguous. Looked up from germline, CDR1 is KGHDR and CDR2 is SFDVKD. The CDR3 covers 14 residues. V was shortened by 4 bases and J by 11 bases, with 19 bases between the two germline ends. The CDR3 protein is CATSEARALLWYTF. In DNA, the CDR3 is TGTGCCACCAGTGAGGCCCGGGCCCTCCTGTGGTACACCTTC.

The V call is TRBV6-1, the J call TRBJ2-7, with D uncertain. The CDR3 runs to 13 residues. Germline V gene data show CDR1 as MNHNS and CDR2 as SASEGT. V lost 5 bases to trimming and J lost 4 bases, with 12 bases between them. The CDR3 sequence: CASSLTDMYEQYF. The DNA for the CDR3 is TGTGCCAGCAGTCTCACTGACATGTACGAGCAGTACTTC.

This clonotype came up many times. The chain recombines TRBV20-1 with TRBJ2-3, with D possibly called TRBD1 or TRBD2 (5 bases each). The V end lost 5 bases, the J end lost 3 bases, and 12 bases lay between the germline ends. Germline CDR1 DFQATT, CDR2 SNEGSKA (reference sequence). The CDR3 runs 13 residues. CDR3 nucleotide sequence: TGCAGTGCTGGGGGAGTTGGAACAGATACGCAGTATTTT. Amino acids: CSAGGVGTDTQYF.

The table lists this clonotype with many counts. The chain employs TRBV20-1 and TRBJ2-7, with TRBD2 matching 13 bases. This CDR3 comprises 14 residues. Unmatched junction bases numbered 5, after V lost 6 bases and J lost 3 bases. Germline CDR1 DFQATT, CDR2 SNEGSKA (reference sequence). CDR3 protein: CSARLAGGYYEQYF. CDR3 sequence (DNA): TGCAGTGCCAGACTAGCGGGAGGCTACTACGAGCAGTACTTC.

This clonotype showed up many times. The chain employs TRBV6-5 and TRBJ2-7, with D maybe TRBD1 (5 bases). V lost 0 bases, J lost 2 bases, and 14 bases lay in between. The germline V gene encodes CDR1 MNHEY and CDR2 SVGAGI. The CDR3 runs to 16 residues. CDR3 loop: CASSYSGAQVPYEQYF. The CDR3 DNA sequence: TGTGCCAGCAGTTACTCAGGGGCACAGGTCCCCTACGAGCAGTACTTC.

The chain joins TRBV6-1 to TRBJ2-1; 9 bases line up with TRBD2. The length of the CDR3 is 14 residues. The V and J ends lost 10 bases and 7 bases, in that order; junction bases with no gene match: 11. Germline V gene data show CDR1 as MNHNS and CDR2 as SASEGT. The CDR3 DNA follows: TGTGCCATTCACTTAGCGGGAGAGGGTAATGAGCAGTTCTTC. Amino acids: CAIHLAGEGNEQFF.

This CDR3 reads CASKTGGFTTNEKLFF. DNA for the CDR3: TGTGCCAGCAAAACAGGGGGATTCACAACTAATGAAAAACTGTTTTTT. V is TRBV6-1 and J is TRBJ1-4; 8 bases agree with TRBD1. The CDR3 is 16 amino acids. With 7 bases clipped from V and 0 bases from J, the junction kept 7 bases outside the gene matches. The germline V gene encodes CDR1 MNHNS and CDR2 SASEGT.

The chain carries TRBV28 and TRBJ2-7, with TRBD2 identical over 9 bases. The CDR3 sequence is 19 residues long. CDR1 is MDHEN and CDR2 is SYDVKM in the germline V gene. V gave up 6 bases and J gave up 3 bases; unmatched junction bases: 21. CDR3 sequence reads: CASSRPGTSPLRGNYEQYF. DNA of the CDR3: TGTGCCAGCAGCCGGCCCGGGACTAGCCCGCTTAGAGGGAACTACGAGCAGTACTTC.

The chain recombines TRBV24-1 with TRBJ2-3, with 7 positions matching TRBD2. This CDR3 region has 17 residues. J lost 0 bases, V lost 0 bases, and 5 bases had no gene match. Germline CDR1 is KGHDR and CDR2 is SFDVKD. The CDR3 spells CATSDLKRAGSTDTQYF. CDR3 bases: TGTGCCACCAGTGATTTGAAACGAGCGGGAAGCACAGATACGCAGTATTTT.

This clonotype was observed at least ten times. The rearrangement links TRBV20-1 to TRBJ2-2, with D unclear. CDR1 and CDR2 from the germline V gene are DFQATT and SNEGSKA (reference sequence). The CDR3 extends over 14 amino acids. Trimming removed 2 bases at V and 5 bases at J, with 12 bases between. CDR3 bases: TGCAGTGCTAGACTCGGCAGTGTAACCGGGGAGCTGTTTTTT. The encoded protein is CSARLGSVTGELFF.

This clonotype appeared many times. As DNA, the CDR3 is TGTGCCACCAGTGATGGGACAGGGGAAGAGCAGTTCTTC. It translates to CATSDGTGEEQFF. The chain joins TRBV24-1 to TRBJ2-1, with TRBD1 matching over 10 bases. CDR1 is KGHDR and CDR2 is SFDVKD in the germline V gene. The J segment lost 10 bases and the V segment lost 3 bases, leaving 2 bases of the junction unmatched. This CDR3 is 13 amino acids long.

The chain recombines TRBV10-3 with TRBJ2-1; 11 nucleotides match TRBD2. The germline CDR1 and CDR2 sequences are ENHRY and SYGVKD. The CDR3 has 15 amino acids. After removal of 5 bases from V and 7 bases from J, the junction contained 7 bases not matched to a gene. The CDR3: CAISLAGGPVNEQFF. The DNA of the CDR3 is TGTGCCATCAGTTTAGCGGGAGGGCCGGTAAATGAGCAGTTCTTC.

There are many counts of this clonotype. The genes are TRBV3-1 and TRBJ1-5, with 9 positions matching TRBD1. The junction had 7 bases not matched to a gene; V was cut back by 1 base and J by 3 bases. This CDR3 has 17 residues. Germline V gives CDR1 LGHDT, CDR2 YNNKEL (reference sequence). The CDR3 loop reads CASSQGTGDPINQPQHF. The CDR3 region has the DNA TGTGCCAGCAGCCAAGGGACAGGGGACCCAATCAATCAGCCCCAGCATTTT.

This clonotype was found a few times. V gene TRBV25-1 combines with J gene TRBJ1-2, with D unclear. Trimming shortened V by 2 bases and J by 8 bases, and 6 bases separated the two germline ends. This CDR3 comprises 11 residues. Per the germline V gene, CDR1 is MGHDK and CDR2 is SYGVNS. The CDR3 DNA is TGTGCCAGCAGTGAAGATTTCGGCTACACCTTC. Its translation: CASSEDFGYTF.

This clonotype showed up many times. This rearrangement joins TRBV20-1 to TRBJ2-5; D not certain. Germline lookup yields CDR1 DFQATT and CDR2 SNEGSKA (reference sequence). CDR3 size: 12 residues. Deletions cut 5 bases from V and 2 bases from J, with 9 bases between. The CDR3 region is CSARWFQETQYF. The DNA for the CDR3 is TGCAGTGCTCGGTGGTTTCAAGAGACCCAGTACTTC.

This clonotype came up a few times. The J gene is TRBJ1-2, the V gene TRBV29-1; 8 nucleotides align to TRBD1. This CDR3 comprises 12 residues. V shed 6 bases, J shed 4 bases, and the junction held 4 bases outside the gene matches. Looked up from germline, CDR1 is SQVTM and CDR2 is ANQGSEA. CDR3 sequence (DNA): TGCAGCGTAGAGACAGGGGCCTATGGCTACACCTTC. It yields the protein CSVETGAYGYTF.

Comments on this clonotype: A read error may account for a junction end that differs from germline. The chain employs TRBV6-2 or TRBV6-3 and TRBJ2-5, with 12 positions matching TRBD2. Germline-derived CDR1 and CDR2 are MNHEY and SVGEGT. The CDR3 covers 19 residues. CDR3 sequence (DNA): TGTGCCAGCAGTTACTCGAGAGGACTAGCGGGACGCCCCCAAGAGACCCGGTACTTC. As protein: CASSYSRGLAGRPQETRYF.